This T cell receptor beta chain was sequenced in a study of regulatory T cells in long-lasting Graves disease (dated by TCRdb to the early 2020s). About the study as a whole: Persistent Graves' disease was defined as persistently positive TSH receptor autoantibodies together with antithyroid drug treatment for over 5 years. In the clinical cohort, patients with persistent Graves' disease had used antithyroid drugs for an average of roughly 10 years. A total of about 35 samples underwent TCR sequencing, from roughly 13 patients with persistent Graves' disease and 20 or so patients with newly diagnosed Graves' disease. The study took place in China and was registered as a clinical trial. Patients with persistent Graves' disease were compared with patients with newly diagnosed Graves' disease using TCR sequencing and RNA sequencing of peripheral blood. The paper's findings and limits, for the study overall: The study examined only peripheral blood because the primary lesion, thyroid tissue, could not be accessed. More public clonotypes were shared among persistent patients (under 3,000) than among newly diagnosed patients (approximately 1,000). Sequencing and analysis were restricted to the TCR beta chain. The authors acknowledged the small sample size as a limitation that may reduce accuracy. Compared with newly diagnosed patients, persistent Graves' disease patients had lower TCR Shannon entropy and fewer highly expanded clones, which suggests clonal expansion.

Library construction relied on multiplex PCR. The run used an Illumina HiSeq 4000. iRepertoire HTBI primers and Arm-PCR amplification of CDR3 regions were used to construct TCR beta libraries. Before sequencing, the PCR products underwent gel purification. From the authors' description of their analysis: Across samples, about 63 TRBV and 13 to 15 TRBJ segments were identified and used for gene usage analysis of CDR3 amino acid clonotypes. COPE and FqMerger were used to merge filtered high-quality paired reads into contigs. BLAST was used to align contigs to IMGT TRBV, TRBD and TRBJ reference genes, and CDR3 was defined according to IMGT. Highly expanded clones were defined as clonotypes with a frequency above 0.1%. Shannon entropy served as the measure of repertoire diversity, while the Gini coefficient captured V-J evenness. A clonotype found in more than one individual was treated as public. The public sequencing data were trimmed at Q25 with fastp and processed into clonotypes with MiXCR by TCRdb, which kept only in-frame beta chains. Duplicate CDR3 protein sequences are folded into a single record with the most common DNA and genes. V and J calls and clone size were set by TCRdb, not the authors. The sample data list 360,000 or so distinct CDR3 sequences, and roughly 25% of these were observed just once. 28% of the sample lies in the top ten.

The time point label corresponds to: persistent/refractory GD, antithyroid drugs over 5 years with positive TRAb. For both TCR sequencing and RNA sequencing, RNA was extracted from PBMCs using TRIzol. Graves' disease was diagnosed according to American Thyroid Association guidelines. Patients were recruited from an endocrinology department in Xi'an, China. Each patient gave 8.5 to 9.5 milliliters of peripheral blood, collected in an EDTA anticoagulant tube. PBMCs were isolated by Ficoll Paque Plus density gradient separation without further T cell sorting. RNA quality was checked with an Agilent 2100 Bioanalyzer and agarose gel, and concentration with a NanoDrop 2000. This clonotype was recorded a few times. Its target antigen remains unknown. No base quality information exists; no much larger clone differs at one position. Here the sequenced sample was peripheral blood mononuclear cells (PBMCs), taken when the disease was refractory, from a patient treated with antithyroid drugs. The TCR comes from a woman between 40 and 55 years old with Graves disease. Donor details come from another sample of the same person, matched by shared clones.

The nucleotide sequence is given as TGTGCCAGCAGCTTACTGACAGACTCCTATTCCTACGAGCAGTACTTC. Its translation reads: CASSLLTDSYSYEQYF. Here the chain combines TRBV28 and TRBJ2-7; the D region possibly corresponds to TRBD1 (5 bases align). V and J lose 6 bases and 1 base, and a span of 19 bases separates them. From a lookup of the germline V gene, CDR1 and CDR2 are MDHEN and SYDVKM. Including cysteine and phenylalanine, the CDR3 has 16 amino acids. Only CDR3 DNA is held: 48 bases, read in frame from base 1.